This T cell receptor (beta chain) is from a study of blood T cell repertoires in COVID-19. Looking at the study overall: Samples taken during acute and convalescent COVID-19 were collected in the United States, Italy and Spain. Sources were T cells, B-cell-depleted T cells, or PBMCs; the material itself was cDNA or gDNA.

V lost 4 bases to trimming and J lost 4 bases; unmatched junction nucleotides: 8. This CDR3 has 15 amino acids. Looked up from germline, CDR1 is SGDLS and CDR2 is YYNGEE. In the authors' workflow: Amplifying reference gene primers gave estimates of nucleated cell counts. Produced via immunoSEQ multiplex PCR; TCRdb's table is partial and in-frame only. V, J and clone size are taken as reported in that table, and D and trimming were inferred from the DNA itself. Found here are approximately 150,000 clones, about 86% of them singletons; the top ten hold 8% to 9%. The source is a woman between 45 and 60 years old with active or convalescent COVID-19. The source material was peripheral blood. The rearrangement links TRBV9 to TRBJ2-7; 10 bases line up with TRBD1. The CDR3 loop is CASSPRQGAKYEQYF. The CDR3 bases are TGTGCCAGCAGCCCCCGACAGGGGGCGAAGTACGAGCAGTACTTC.